Each of the 19 T cell receptor beta chains below was sequenced from the same sample in a study of naive and memory T cell subsets. TCR cDNA received a 3' ligated oligonucleotide that carried a UMI. The SP2 primer and nested alpha and beta constant region primers amplified ligated cDNA in four rounds. TCRdb passed the 5' RACE reads through MiXCR, listing each CDR3 protein once. The sample holds about 60,000 distinct CDR3 sequences; approximately 8% are singletons and the top ten take roughly a fifth. The receptor set was obtained from a female donor in good health.

This clonotype appeared a few times. The V gene is TRBV7-9, the J gene TRBJ1-4; weak D call: TRBD1 (5 bases). The CDR3 length is 14 residues. The germline V gene encodes CDR1 SEHNR and CDR2 FQNEAQ (reference sequence). Trimming removed 3 bases from V and 4 bases from J, with 9 bases in between. The CDR3 here is CASSLDTFNEKLFF. As DNA, the CDR3 is TGTGCCAGCAGCTTGGACACCTTTAATGAAAAACTGTTTTTT.

V usage is TRBV6-2 or TRBV6-3 and J usage is TRBJ2-2, with TRBD2 identical over 8 bases. The CDR3 runs to 16 residues. The trim removed 6 bases at V and 0 bases at J, leaving 6 bases unmatched. The germline V gene has CDR1 MNHEY and CDR2 SVGEGT. The CDR3, as DNA: TGTGCCAGCAGCCGGGGGGGGCAAACGAACACCGGGGAGCTGTTTTTT. The encoded protein is CASSRGGQTNTGELFF.

This clonotype was picked up many times. The gene calls are TRBV5-1 and TRBJ2-7; D unresolved. Germline CDR1 reads SGHRS; CDR2 reads YFSETQ. Trimming took off 4 bases at V and 0 bases at J, with 14 bases between the two ends. This CDR3 spans 15 amino acids. CDR3 in amino acids: CASSPRTGSSYEQYF. The CDR3 nucleotides read TGCGCCAGCAGCCCGAGGACGGGCAGCTCCTACGAGCAGTACTTC.

This clonotype appeared a few times. The chain has TRBV28 and TRBJ2-7; perhaps TRBD2 as D (5 bases). V lost 9 bases, J lost 3 bases, and 15 bases lay in between. CDR1 and CDR2 from the germline V gene are MDHEN and SYDVKM. The CDR3 has 13 amino acids. This CDR3 reads CASEPTRGYEQYF. The DNA for the CDR3 is TGTGCCAGTGAACCGACTCGGGGCTACGAGCAGTACTTC. Together with reference TRBV28 and TRBJ2-7, the CDR3 gives the full variable domain: DVKVTQSSRYLVKRTGEKVFLECVQDMDHENMFWYRQDPGLGLRLIYFSYDVKMKEKGDIPEGYSVSREKKERFSLILESASTNQTSMYLCASEPTRGYEQYFGPGTRLTVT.

This clonotype was seen more than once but under ten times. This rearrangement joins TRBV28 to TRBJ2-7; 8 bases align to TRBD2. This CDR3 spans 14 amino acids. V gave up 6 bases and J gave up 3 bases; unmatched junction bases: 7. Germline V gives CDR1 MDHEN, CDR2 SYDVKM. The CDR3 is CASSGTSINYEQYF. The DNA for the CDR3 is TGTGCCAGCAGCGGGACTAGTATTAACTACGAGCAGTACTTC.

The chain uses TRBV28 and TRBJ2-7; 11 nucleotides agree with TRBD2. CDR1 MDHEN and CDR2 SYDVKM come from the germline V gene. The length of the CDR3 is 13 residues. Trimming cost V 7 bases and J 7 bases; bases outside gene matches: 6. Here the CDR3 reads CASNISGRGEQYF. The CDR3 coding sequence is TGTGCCAGCAACATTAGCGGGAGGGGTGAGCAGTACTTC.

This clonotype has just a few counts. The J gene is TRBJ2-2, the V gene TRBV12-3 or TRBV12-4; D unresolved. The CDR3 has 17 amino acids. Trimming stripped 0 bases from V and 6 bases from J, with 17 bases between. The CDR3 spells CASSLAAPLRVPGELFF. The CDR3 DNA follows: TGTGCCAGCAGTTTAGCGGCCCCCTTAAGAGTTCCCGGGGAGCTGTTTTTT.

This clonotype appeared many times. This chain connects TRBV4-2 to TRBJ2-1; no reliable D call. Trimming pared 0 bases from V and 8 bases from J, leaving 5 bases between. This CDR3 is built from 12 residues. Germline CDR1 is LGHNA and CDR2 is YNFKEQ. The CDR3 DNA reads as TGTGCCAGCAGCCAAGACAGCGATGAGCAGTTCTTC. It encodes CASSQDSDEQFF.

This clonotype was detected a few times. This chain uses TRBV18 with TRBJ1-3; 9 nucleotides align to TRBD1. V lost 5 bases and J lost 0; bases outside the gene matches: 5. The germline CDR1 and CDR2 sequences are KGHSH and LQKENI. There are 16 residues in the CDR3. In nucleotides, the CDR3 is TGTGCCAGCTCAAACCCGGACAGGGGCTCTGGAAACACCATATATTTT. Encoded protein: CASSNPDRGSGNTIYF.

CDR3 nucleotides: TGCGCCAGCAGCTTGGGACGGTTTCAAGAGACCCAGTACTTC. It yields the protein CASSLGRFQETQYF. V gene TRBV5-1 combines with J gene TRBJ2-5; D is ambiguous. Germline V CDR1 and CDR2: SGHRS, YFSETQ. V lost 0 bases and J lost 2, with 8 bases in between. CDR3 size: 14 residues.

A few counts support this clonotype. V and J are TRBV20-1 and TRBJ2-5; D possibly corresponds to TRBD1 (6 bases). Germline-derived CDR1 and CDR2 are DFQATT and SNEGSKA (reference sequence). This CDR3 has 14 residues. The V gene lost 3 bases and the J gene lost 2 bases, with 13 bases spanning the gap. The CDR3 DNA is TGCAGTGCTAGGCCAGGGGAAAATCAAGAGACCCAGTACTTC. Translated, it gives CSARPGENQETQYF.

This clonotype has a count of ten or more. This chain joins TRBV10-3 and TRBJ1-2; no clear D. The CDR3 extends over 11 amino acids. CDR1 ENHRY and CDR2 SYGVKD come from the germline V gene. Trimming pared 6 bases from V and 3 bases from J, leaving 5 bases between. CDR3 sequence reads: CAIRQDYGYTF. The DNA of the CDR3 is TGTGCCATCAGACAAGACTATGGCTACACCTTC.

There are a few counts of this clonotype. The chain combines TRBV12-3 or TRBV12-4 with TRBJ2-7; 7 bases are shared with TRBD2. J was trimmed by 3 bases and V by 6 bases; bases with no gene match: 8. The CDR3 spans 14 residues. For the CDR3, the DNA is TGTGCCAGCAGCCCGAGGGGCGGGGGCTACGAGCAGTACTTC. Translating it yields CASSPRGGGYEQYF.

This clonotype has more than one count but fewer than ten. V and J are TRBV2 and TRBJ1-1; 8 positions match TRBD1. Germline V gene sequence: CDR1 SNHLY, CDR2 FYNNEI. The junction had 7 bases not matched to a gene; V was cut back by 9 bases and J by 1 base. This CDR3 region has 14 residues. The CDR3 reads CASLLGTGNTEAFF. The DNA for the CDR3 is TGTGCCAGTTTACTCGGGACAGGGAACACTGAAGCTTTCTTT.

This clonotype was detected ten times or more. This sequence joins TRBV2 and TRBJ1-5; no clear D gene. CDR1 is SNHLY, CDR2 FYNNEI, per germline. V was trimmed by 0 bases and J by 9 bases, leaving 9 bases between them. The CDR3 totals 13 residues. The CDR3 is CASSEATVLPQHF. The CDR3 region has the DNA TGTGCCAGCAGTGAAGCGACCGTTTTGCCCCAGCATTTT.

This clonotype showed up many times. The chain carries TRBV20-1 and TRBJ2-7; D is tentatively TRBD1 or TRBD2 (6 bases each). Trimming stripped 0 bases from V and 2 bases from J, with 14 bases between. Germline CDR1 DFQATT, CDR2 SNEGSKA (reference sequence). This CDR3 has 15 amino acids. CDR3 sequence: CSAREQSGGPYEQYF. The CDR3 DNA sequence: TGCAGTGCTAGAGAGCAATCCGGGGGCCCCTACGAGCAGTACTTC.

V is TRBV4-2 and J is TRBJ2-7, with D maybe TRBD1 (5 bases). Trimming left V 1 base short and J 3 bases short, with 16 bases between. The CDR3 has 16 amino acids. The germline gives CDR1 LGHNA, CDR2 YNFKEQ. The CDR3 bases are TGTGCCAGCAGCCAAGTGAAGGTGGGGCTAGACTACGAGCAGTACTTC. This sequence encodes CASSQVKVGLDYEQYF.

The V call is TRBV12-3 or TRBV12-4, the J call TRBJ2-3; 10 bases agree with TRBD2. The CDR3 runs 16 residues. Unmatched junction bases numbered 7, after V lost 6 bases and J lost 1 base. CDR3: CASSLALAGGTDTQYF. In nucleotides, the CDR3 is TGTGCCAGCAGCCTAGCTCTAGCGGGGGGCACAGATACGCAGTATTTT.

CDR3 in amino acids: CATSGGVGASEAFF. The CDR3 DNA reads as TGTGCCACCAGCGGAGGAGTGGGGGCGAGTGAAGCTTTCTTT. The V call is TRBV15, the J call TRBJ1-1, with a tentative D call TRBD1 (6 bases). The CDR3 runs 14 residues. The germline V gene encodes CDR1 LNHNV and CDR2 YYDKDF (reference sequence). Trimming left V 5 bases short and J 7 bases short, with 17 bases between.